Listed below are T cell receptor beta chains from one sample, sequenced in a study of blood T cell repertoires in COVID-19. Data came from immunoSEQ multiplex PCR; TCRdb stores just in-frame clones and leaves some out. The sample lists around 270,000 clones, roughly 86% occurring once. Sequencing used peripheral blood. The receptors were gathered from a man in his forties who had recovered from COVID-19. CDR3s include the opening cysteine and the closing phenylalanine or tryptophan. The order of the fields is D gene, clone size, J gene, V gene, CDR3 protein, CDR3 DNA. The D gene is left open where the match is weak. A row's size may be missing; if present it is once, few, many or a size class.

D: TRBD1; size: NA; J: TRBJ2-1; V: TRBV4-3; CDR3: CASSQDRIPGDRATYNEQFF; DNA: TGCGCCAGCAGCCAAGATCGGATCCCCGGAGACAGGGCCACCTACAATGAGCAGTTCTTC
D: TRBD2; size: few; J: TRBJ2-7; V: TRBV5-1; CDR3: CASSPRASGGHEQYF; DNA: TGCGCCAGCAGCCCGCGGGCTAGCGGGGGGCACGAGCAGTACTTC
D: NA; size: NA; J: TRBJ2-5; V: TRBV5-1; CDR3: CASSEGLAAYQETQYF; DNA: TGCGCCAGCAGTGAGGGTCTGGCGGCGTACCAAGAGACCCAGTACTTC
D: TRBD1; size: NA; J: TRBJ2-5; V: TRBV20-1; CDR3: CSASSPGQGLGTQYF; DNA: TGCAGTGCTAGTTCCCCTGGACAGGGCCTAGGGACCCAGTACTTC
D: NA; size: once; J: TRBJ1-2; V: TRBV28; CDR3: CASRGGDGYTF; DNA: TGTGCCAGCAGGGGGGGGGATGGCTACACCTTC
D: TRBD2; size: NA; J: TRBJ2-2; V: TRBV19; CDR3: CASSIPGTMNTGELFF; DNA: TGTGCCAGTAGTATCCCCGGGACTATGAACACCGGGGAGCTGTTTTTT
D: TRBD2; size: once; J: TRBJ2-2; V: TRBV2; CDR3: CASIYGVPSGTSTGELFF; DNA: TGTGCCAGCATCTATGGGGTCCCTAGCGGGACGTCGACCGGGGAGCTGTTTTTT
D: TRBD1; size: once; J: TRBJ2-7; V: TRBV7-9; CDR3: CASSPRGRDRGFYEQYF; DNA: TGTGCCAGCAGCCCGCGGGGAAGGGACAGGGGCTTTTACGAGCAGTACTTC
D: TRBD1; size: NA; J: TRBJ2-1; V: TRBV6-5; CDR3: CASIVGQAAYNEQFF; DNA: TGTGCCAGCATTGTTGGACAGGCCGCCTACAATGAGCAGTTCTTC
D: TRBD2; size: few; J: TRBJ2-5; V: TRBV25-1; CDR3: CASSNTGLYKETQYF; DNA: TGTGCCAGCAGTAACACGGGACTATATAAAGAGACCCAGTACTTC
D: NA; size: NA; J: TRBJ2-1; V: TRBV4-3; CDR3: CASSHLDNEQFF; DNA: TGCGCCAGCAGCCACTTAGACAATGAGCAGTTCTTC
D: NA; size: NA; J: TRBJ1-4; V: TRBV6-4; CDR3: CASSDSLNSGKLFF; DNA: TGTGCCAGCAGTGACTCTCTAAATTCGGGAAAACTGTTTTTT
D: TRBD2; size: NA; J: TRBJ2-2; V: TRBV19; CDR3: CASSIQRGAGELFF; DNA: TGTGCCAGTAGTATCCAGCGGGGTGCCGGGGAGCTGTTTTTT
D: NA; size: NA; J: TRBJ2-7; V: TRBV19; CDR3: CASSSQLQSSYEQYF; DNA: TGTGCCAGTAGTAGTCAGTTACAAAGCTCCTACGAGCAGTACTTC
D: TRBD1; size: NA; J: TRBJ1-1; V: TRBV7-9; CDR3: CASSRAGGTEAFF; DNA: TGTGCCAGCAGCCGTGCAGGGGGCACTGAAGCTTTCTTT
D: NA; size: NA; J: TRBJ1-2; V: TRBV28; CDR3: CASSQGGQNYGYTF; DNA: TGTGCCAGCAGCCAGGGAGGCCAAAACTATGGCTACACCTTC
D: TRBD1; size: NA; J: TRBJ2-1; V: TRBV5-8; CDR3: CASSGGYGQGYNEQFF; DNA: TGTGCCAGCAGCGGGGGGTACGGACAGGGTTACAATGAGCAGTTCTTC
D: TRBD2; size: NA; J: TRBJ2-2; V: TRBV4-3; CDR3: CASSRNAGGNTGELFF; DNA: TGCGCCAGCAGCCGAAACGCGGGGGGGAACACCGGGGAGCTGTTTTTT
D: NA; size: once; J: TRBJ2-6; V: TRBV5-5; CDR3: CASSLAGANVLTF; DNA: TGTGCCAGCAGCCTCGCGGGGGCCAACGTCCTGACTTTC
D: NA; size: NA; J: TRBJ1-2; V: TRBV25-1; CDR3: CASSPLGLGGYTF; DNA: TGTGCCAGCAGTCCTCTAGGATTGGGTGGCTACACCTTC
D: NA; size: NA; J: TRBJ1-5; V: TRBV7-6; CDR3: CASSFRPRTDSNQPQHF; DNA: TGTGCCAGCAGCTTCAGGCCACGGACAGATAGCAATCAGCCCCAGCATTTT
D: TRBD2; size: NA; J: TRBJ2-1; V: TRBV2; CDR3: CASLFSGGSNEQFF; DNA: TGTGCCAGCCTTTTTAGCGGGGGGTCCAATGAGCAGTTCTTC
D: TRBD2; size: NA; J: TRBJ2-7; V: TRBV7-8; CDR3: CASSLGLAGHEQYF; DNA: TGTGCCAGCAGCTTAGGGCTAGCGGGCCACGAGCAGTACTTC
D: NA; size: few; J: TRBJ2-7; V: TRBV5-6; CDR3: CASSLANAKGASEQYF; DNA: TGTGCCAGCAGCTTGGCCAATGCAAAAGGGGCTTCCGAGCAGTACTTC
D: TRBD2; size: NA; J: TRBJ2-1; V: TRBV7-2; CDR3: CASTRQRTSGRSSYNEQFF; DNA: TGTGCCAGCACCCGCCAACGGACTAGCGGGAGGAGCTCCTACAATGAGCAGTTCTTC
D: NA; size: NA; J: TRBJ2-6; V: TRBV18; CDR3: CASSPPSFSGANVLTF; DNA: TGTGCCAGCTCACCACCCTCCTTCTCTGGGGCCAACGTCCTGACTTTC
D: TRBD1; size: NA; J: TRBJ1-1; V: TRBV7-9; CDR3: CASSPLQGAPRCFF; DNA: TGTGCCAGCAGCCCCCTCCAGGGGGCTCCACGGTGTTTCTTT
D: NA; size: NA; J: TRBJ1-1; V: TRBV30; CDR3: CAWSQGEAEAFF; DNA: TGTGCCTGGTCACAGGGTGAGGCTGAAGCTTTCTTT
D: TRBD1; size: NA; J: TRBJ2-2; V: TRBV19; CDR3: CASSRDRANTGELFF; DNA: TGTGCCAGTAGCAGGGACAGGGCGAACACCGGGGAGCTGTTTTTT
D: NA; size: NA; J: TRBJ2-2; V: TRBV9; CDR3: CASSLRVDANTGELFF; DNA: TGTGCCAGCAGCCTAAGAGTCGATGCGAACACCGGGGAGCTGTTTTTT
D: NA; size: NA; J: TRBJ2-5; V: TRBV5-1; CDR3: CASSLIGNGETQYF; DNA: TGCGCCAGCAGCTTGATCGGGAACGGGGAGACCCAGTACTTC
D: TRBD2; size: NA; J: TRBJ2-7; V: TRBV10-3; CDR3: CASSGSSLGQYF; DNA: TGTGCCAGTAGCGGGAGCTCGTTAGGGCAGTACTTC
D: NA; size: NA; J: TRBJ2-1; V: TRBV6-5; CDR3: CASSYAWGGANEQFF; DNA: TGTGCCAGCAGTTACGCCTGGGGGGGGGCCAATGAGCAGTTCTTC
D: TRBD2; size: NA; J: TRBJ2-1; V: TRBV19; CDR3: CASIPSGTTNYNEQFF; DNA: TGTGCCAGTATCCCTTCCGGGACTACGAACTACAATGAGCAGTTCTTC
D: TRBD1; size: NA; J: TRBJ1-5; V: TRBV7-6; CDR3: CASSPGQGSGQPQHF; DNA: TGTGCCAGCAGCCCGGGACAGGGAAGCGGTCAGCCCCAGCATTTT
D: TRBD2; size: few; J: TRBJ2-1; V: TRBV9; CDR3: CASSVTSGSEQFF; DNA: TGTGCCAGCAGCGTAACTAGCGGGTCTGAGCAGTTCTTC
D: TRBD2; size: once; J: TRBJ2-1; V: TRBV9; CDR3: CASSPAGTSIHNEQFF; DNA: TGTGCCAGCAGCCCCGCCGGGACTAGCATACACAATGAGCAGTTCTTC
D: NA; size: NA; J: TRBJ1-6; V: TRBV6-1; CDR3: CASSEGGRGNSPLHF; DNA: TGTGCCAGCAGTGAAGGTGGCAGGGGAAATTCACCCCTCCACTTT
D: TRBD2; size: NA; J: TRBJ2-7; V: TRBV6-2/TRBV6-3; CDR3: CASSPTGLAGVRYEQYF; DNA: TGTGCCAGCAGTCCGACGGGACTAGCGGGGGTAAGATACGAGCAGTACTTC
D: NA; size: NA; J: TRBJ1-5; V: TRBV7-2; CDR3: CASSLGLGQGSNQPQHF; DNA: TGTGCCAGCAGCTTAGGGTTGGGTCAGGGGAGCAATCAGCCCCAGCATTTT
D: TRBD2; size: NA; J: TRBJ2-1; V: TRBV6-5; CDR3: CASRLGLAGEQFF; DNA: TGTGCCAGCAGGCTGGGACTAGCGGGTGAGCAGTTCTTC
D: TRBD1; size: once; J: TRBJ1-1; V: TRBV14; CDR3: CASRQTGGGTEAFF; DNA: TGTGCCAGCAGACAAACAGGGGGAGGGACTGAAGCTTTCTTT